Each of the 28 T cell receptor beta chains below was sequenced from the same sample in a study of cytomegalovirus exposure and HLA in healthy donors. Sequenced by immunoSEQ multiplex PCR; TCRdb stores in-frame clones only, minus some. The data show under 130,000 clones, approximately 90% seen once. The specimen sequenced was PBMCs. The receptors originated from a woman younger than 35 in good health and CMV-seropositive.

The chain has TRBV11-2 and TRBJ1-1, with D unresolved. Germline CDR1 is SGHAT and CDR2 is FQNNGV. The length of the CDR3 is 15 residues. V dropped 5 bases and J dropped 0 bases, with 13 bases sitting between them. CDR3 protein: CASSRAGGLNTEAFF. For the CDR3, the DNA is TGTGCCAGCAGCCGTGCGGGCGGACTGAACACTGAAGCTTTCTTT.

V and J are TRBV5-5 and TRBJ1-2, with D possibly being TRBD1 (5 bases). The V end was cut by 0 bases, the J end by 3 bases, with 9 bases between. This CDR3 is 14 amino acids long. Germline V CDR1 and CDR2: SGHKS, YYEKEE (reference sequence). CDR3 in amino acids: CASSLGSGHYGYTF. In DNA, the CDR3 is TGTGCCAGCAGCTTGGGGTCAGGGCACTATGGCTACACCTTC.

This rearrangement joins TRBV6-1 to TRBJ2-1; 10 positions agree with TRBD1. The CDR3 runs 11 residues. Germline lookup yields CDR1 MNHNS and CDR2 SASEGT. J gave up 9 bases and V 8 bases, and 1 base lay outside the gene matches. The CDR3 loop is CASGDRGEQFF. The CDR3 DNA reads TGTGCCAGCGGGGACAGGGGTGAGCAGTTCTTC.

The chain has TRBV19 and TRBJ1-5, with D maybe TRBD1 (6 bases). There are 15 residues in the CDR3. The germline CDR1 and CDR2 sequences are LNHDA and SQIVND (reference sequence). V lost 6 bases and J lost 6, with 18 bases in between. The chain's CDR3 is CASSIGWGRGQPQHF. Written as DNA, the CDR3 is TGTGCCAGTAGCATCGGGTGGGGGCGAGGTCAGCCCCAGCATTTT.

The rearrangement joins TRBV28 to TRBJ1-1, with TRBD1 identical over 9 bases. The CDR3 consists of 15 residues. In germline, CDR1 is MDHEN, CDR2 SYDVKM. V lost 6 bases, J lost 1 base, and 6 bases stayed unmatched. Here the CDR3 reads CASRDRGGGNTEAFF. In DNA, the CDR3 is TGTGCCAGCAGGGACAGGGGAGGGGGGAACACTGAAGCTTTCTTT.

The rearrangement uses TRBV19 and TRBJ1-1, with D tentatively TRBD1 (6 bases). The germline V gene has CDR1 LNHDA and CDR2 SQIVND (reference sequence). V was pared by 6 bases and J by 2 bases, with 13 bases between. CDR3 length: 14 residues. CDR3 protein: CASSTGFFNTEAFF. CDR3 nucleotide sequence: TGTGCCAGTAGCACAGGGTTTTTTAACACTGAAGCTTTCTTT.

V usage is TRBV11-3 and J usage is TRBJ2-1; tentatively, D is TRBD2 (6 bases). This CDR3 is 15 amino acids long. V lost 0 bases, J lost 1 base, and 7 bases lay in between. Germline values: CDR1 SGHNT, CDR2 YENEEA. CDR3 nucleotides: TGTGCCAGCAGCTTAGACGGGACTTCCTACAATGAGCAGTTCTTC. This sequence encodes CASSLDGTSYNEQFF.

The CDR3 here is CASPNRGQILYGYTF. CDR3 sequence (DNA): TGTGCCAGCCCCAATAGGGGACAGATTCTCTATGGCTACACCTTC. The chain employs TRBV21-1 and TRBJ1-2; the D call TRBD1 from the table was never checked on the DNA. TRBV21-1 is noted as a pseudogene. This CDR3 has 15 amino acids.

The chain has TRBV19 and TRBJ2-5; tentatively, D is TRBD2 (5 bases). CDR3 length equals 13 residues. V was trimmed by 3 bases and J by 4 bases, leaving 9 bases between them. The germline gives CDR1 LNHDA, CDR2 SQIVND (reference sequence). The CDR3 region has the DNA TGTGCCAGTAGTATCCGAGGGTTAGAGACCCAGTACTTC. Amino acids: CASSIRGLETQYF.

The chain employs TRBV28 and TRBJ2-7, with D possibly matching TRBD1 (6 bases). V was trimmed by 5 bases and J by 4 bases, leaving 21 bases between them. CDR1 is MDHEN and CDR2 is SYDVKM in the germline V gene. The CDR3 totals 16 residues. This CDR3 reads CASSPEGQGKPYEQYF. CDR3 sequence (DNA): TGTGCCAGCAGTCCCGAAGGGCAGGGGAAGCCTTACGAGCAGTACTTC.

The chain carries TRBV6-1 and TRBJ2-5; TRBD2 aligns across 11 bases. This CDR3 comprises 15 residues. Germline CDR1 reads MNHNS; CDR2 reads SASEGT. J was trimmed by 5 bases and V by 5 bases; bases with no gene match: 7. The CDR3 sequence: CASSSVAGGPETQYF. CDR3 nucleotides: TGTGCCAGCAGTTCGGTAGCGGGAGGGCCGGAGACCCAGTACTTC.

The chain recombines TRBV7-2 with TRBJ2-7; 7 positions match TRBD1. Germline V CDR1 and CDR2: SGHTA, FQGNSA. V shed 5 bases, J shed 3 bases, and the junction held 7 bases outside the gene matches. This CDR3 has 14 residues. The CDR3 loop is CASSPRDRDYEQYF. The CDR3 DNA sequence: TGTGCCAGCAGCCCCCGGGACAGAGACTACGAGCAGTACTTC.

This clone was recorded once. The chain carries TRBV2 and TRBJ2-3; TRBD2 might be the D (6 bases). Between the trimmed V and J ends, which lost 5 bases and 2 bases, there was a span of 17 bases. CDR1 is SNHLY, CDR2 FYNNEI, per germline. This CDR3 has 16 amino acids. The CDR3 sequence: CASSRSQRVYTDTQYF. DNA for the CDR3: TGTGCCAGCAGTCGTTCCCAGCGGGTATACACAGATACGCAGTATTTT.

V and J are TRBV7-2 and TRBJ2-3, with D tentatively TRBD2 (5 bases). Germline lookup yields CDR1 SGHTA and CDR2 FQGNSA. V lost 5 bases and J lost 1, with 7 bases in between. The CDR3 sequence is 13 residues long. The chain's CDR3 is CASSQRGTDTQYF. DNA of the CDR3: TGTGCCAGCAGCCAGAGGGGCACAGATACGCAGTATTTT.

The V gene is TRBV28, the J gene TRBJ2-5; D gene ambiguous. The CDR3 is made up of 12 amino acids. Germline values: CDR1 MDHEN, CDR2 SYDVKM. Between the trimmed V and J ends, which lost 5 bases and 2 bases, there was a span of 6 bases. The CDR3 spells CASSQWQETQYF. CDR3 DNA sequence: TGTGCCAGCAGTCAGTGGCAAGAGACCCAGTACTTC.

V gene TRBV5-1 combines with J gene TRBJ2-2; the match to TRBD2 covers 10 bases. The germline gives CDR1 SGHRS, CDR2 YFSETQ. CDR3 size: 14 residues. J lost 6 bases, V lost 3 bases, and 2 bases had no gene match. CDR3 region: CASSSSGRAGELFF. CDR3 DNA sequence: TGCGCCAGCAGCTCAAGCGGGAGGGCCGGGGAGCTGTTTTTT.

The chain carries TRBV28 and TRBJ1-2; D is uncertain. The length of the CDR3 is 16 residues. V was clipped by 6 bases and J by 7 bases, with 24 bases between them. Germline assignment: CDR1 MDHEN and CDR2 SYDVKM. As DNA, the CDR3 is TGTGCCAGCAGCCACCCACTCAAGACGGAGAAGTCTGGCTACACCTTC. Encoded protein: CASSHPLKTEKSGYTF.

The chain couples TRBV2 to TRBJ2-1; TRBD2 matches at 11 bases. V trimming: 5 bases; J trimming: 5 bases; junction bases outside the gene matches: 5. The CDR3 contains 15 residues. Germline CDR1 SNHLY, CDR2 FYNNEI. CDR3 region: CASSPAGLADNEQFF. CDR3 DNA: TGTGCCAGCAGTCCGGCGGGACTAGCGGACAATGAGCAGTTCTTC.

The rearrangement links TRBV28 to TRBJ2-3; the match to TRBD1 covers 9 bases. Looked up from germline, CDR1 is MDHEN and CDR2 is SYDVKM. The length of the CDR3 is 16 residues. V gave up 5 bases and J gave up 0 bases; unmatched junction bases: 6. The chain's CDR3 is CASSRPQGASTDTQYF. In nucleotides, the CDR3 is TGTGCCAGCAGTCGCCCACAGGGGGCAAGCACAGATACGCAGTATTTT.

V is TRBV2 and J is TRBJ1-5, with D possibly TRBD1 on 6 matching bases. The CDR3 is 14 residues long. The germline CDR1 and CDR2 sequences are SNHLY and FYNNEI. Trimming stripped 10 bases from V and 3 bases from J, with 16 bases between. CDR3 in amino acids: CATQGGSDNQPQHF. The CDR3 DNA sequence: TGTGCCACCCAAGGGGGTAGTGACAATCAGCCCCAGCATTTT.

This clone was picked up a small number of times. The rearrangement joins TRBV9 to TRBJ1-2; TRBD1 agrees at 7 bases. The V gene end was trimmed by 4 bases and the J gene end by 8 bases; junction bases not matched to a gene: 11. This CDR3 region has 14 residues. Germline V gene lookup returns CDR1 SGDLS and CDR2 YYNGEE. CDR3 amino acids: CASSNPKGAWGYTF. CDR3 DNA sequence: TGTGCCAGCAGCAACCCAAAGGGGGCCTGGGGCTACACCTTC.

This clone has just a few counts. V gene TRBV27 combines with J gene TRBJ1-3; TRBD1 is a possible D gene (6 bases). CDR3 length: 17 residues. Per the germline V gene, CDR1 is MNHEY and CDR2 is SMNVEV (reference sequence). V lost 4 bases to trimming and J lost 2 bases, with 18 bases between them. CDR3 coding DNA: TGTGCCAGCAGTTCGGTCAGGGGTAACGAGGCTGGAAACACCATATATTTT. It specifies CASSSVRGNEAGNTIYF.

CDR3 sequence (DNA): TGTGCCAGCAGCGTAGGGGTTAGACAGGACGGAAACACCATATATTTT. It specifies CASSVGVRQDGNTIYF. The rearrangement joins TRBV9 to TRBJ1-3, with D perhaps matching TRBD1 (6 bases). Trimming removed 0 bases from V and 4 bases from J, with 14 bases in between. CDR1 is SGDLS, CDR2 YYNGEE, per germline. The CDR3 has 16 residues.

The CDR3: CASSPRGRGTDTQYF. The CDR3 bases are TGTGCCAGCAGCCCTAGGGGGAGGGGCACAGATACGCAGTATTTT. J is TRBJ2-3 and V is TRBV7-3; weak D call: TRBD2 (7 bases). The germline V gene has CDR1 SGHTA and CDR2 FQGTGA. The CDR3 extends over 15 amino acids. V lost 5 bases to trimming and J lost 1 base, with 13 bases between them.

CDR3 sequence reads: CASSFARTGGPFGELFF. DNA for the CDR3: TGTGCCAGCAGCTTCGCCAGGACAGGGGGACCGTTCGGGGAGCTGTTTTTT. The chain employs TRBV5-6 and TRBJ2-2; TRBD1 matches 10 bases. Germline CDR1 and CDR2: SGHDT and YYEEEE. The CDR3 contains 17 residues. The ends lost 2 bases at V and 7 bases at J; junction bases unmatched: 11.

This chain links TRBV7-9 with TRBJ1-1, with D tentatively TRBD1 (5 bases). This CDR3 has 14 residues. The V end was cut by 2 bases, the J end by 5 bases, with 12 bases between. Germline V gene data show CDR1 as SEHNR and CDR2 as FQNEAQ (reference sequence). CDR3 nucleotides: TGTGCCAGCAGCTTAAGGGACGGAGGGACTGAAGCTTTCTTT. Translated, it gives CASSLRDGGTEAFF.

The chain couples TRBV27 to TRBJ2-3; possibly TRBD2 for D (6 bases). V was shortened by 7 bases and J by 1 base, with 9 bases between the two germline ends. CDR3 size: 13 residues. CDR1 MNHEY and CDR2 SMNVEV come from the germline V gene (reference sequence). The DNA of the CDR3 is TGTGCCAGCATTCGGAGGGGCACAGATACGCAGTATTTT. Amino acid sequence: CASIRRGTDTQYF.

V gene TRBV5-4 combines with J gene TRBJ1-1; no clear D. The CDR3 is 15 amino acids. Germline CDR1 reads SGHNT; CDR2 reads YYREEE (reference sequence). Trimming cost V 0 bases and J 1 base, with 10 bases left between them. In nucleotides, the CDR3 is TGTGCCAGCAGCTTGGCTGGAGGAAAGAACACTGAAGCTTTCTTT. Translating gives CASSLAGGKNTEAFF.